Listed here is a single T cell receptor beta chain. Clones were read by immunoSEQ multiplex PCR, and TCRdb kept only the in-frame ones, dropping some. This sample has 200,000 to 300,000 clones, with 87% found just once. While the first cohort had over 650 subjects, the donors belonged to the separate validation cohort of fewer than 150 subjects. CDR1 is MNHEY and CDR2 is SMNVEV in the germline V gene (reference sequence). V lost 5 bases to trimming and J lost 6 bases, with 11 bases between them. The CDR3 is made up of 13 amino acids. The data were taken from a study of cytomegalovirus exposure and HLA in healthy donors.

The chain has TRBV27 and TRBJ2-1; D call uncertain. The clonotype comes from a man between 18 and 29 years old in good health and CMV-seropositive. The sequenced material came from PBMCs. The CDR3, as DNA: TGTGCCAGCAGTCAAACACTGTTCAATGAGCAGTTCTTC. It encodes CASSQTLFNEQFF.